This is a list of T cell receptor beta chains from one sample in a study of radiation and T cells in renal cell carcinoma. The repertoire was sequenced with immunoSEQ multiplex PCR; TCRdb's copy has only in-frame clones and lacks some. The sample lists approximately 140,000 clones; 88% were seen once. The material sequenced was blood, taken from a patient whose treatment included radiotherapy and nephrectomy. The receptors were gathered from a woman in her 70s with renal cell carcinoma. CDR3s include the opening cysteine and the closing phenylalanine or tryptophan. Each record gives: V gene, J gene, clone size, D gene, CDR3 DNA, CDR3 protein. D genes are given only for firm matches. Clone size is not always given. Where it is, it says once, few, many or a class for expanded clones.

v_gene: TRBV5-4
j_gene: TRBJ1-6
abundance: NA
d_gene: TRBD1
CDR3nt: TGTGCCAGCAGCTTGACAGGGGGTTCCCCCCTCCACTTT
CDR3aa: CASSLTGGSPLHF

v_gene: TRBV4-2
j_gene: TRBJ2-1
abundance: NA
d_gene: NA
CDR3nt: TGTGCCAGCAGCCAAGGGACCACGGGACAAATCGATGAGCAGTTCTTC
CDR3aa: CASSQGTTGQIDEQFF

v_gene: TRBV7-9
j_gene: TRBJ1-1
abundance: NA
d_gene: NA
CDR3nt: TGTGCCAGCAGCTTAGAGGCGCTCAACACTGAAGCTTTCTTT
CDR3aa: CASSLEALNTEAFF

v_gene: TRBV5-6
j_gene: TRBJ1-2
abundance: NA
d_gene: NA
CDR3nt: TGTGCCAGCAGCTTGGAGGCTGACTATGGCTACACCTTC
CDR3aa: CASSLEADYGYTF

v_gene: TRBV27
j_gene: TRBJ2-5
abundance: few
d_gene: NA
CDR3nt: TGTGCCAGCAGTTTCGATTTTGGGGAGACCCAGTACTTC
CDR3aa: CASSFDFGETQYF

v_gene: TRBV19
j_gene: TRBJ2-1
abundance: once
d_gene: NA
CDR3nt: TGTGCCAGTAGCTACGACAGGTTCTCCTACAATGAGCAGTTCTTC
CDR3aa: CASSYDRFSYNEQFF

v_gene: TRBV28
j_gene: TRBJ1-1
abundance: NA
d_gene: NA
CDR3nt: TGTGCCAGCAGTTTCGGGACGGGAGGGAGGACTGAAGCTTTCTTT
CDR3aa: CASSFGTGGRTEAFF

v_gene: TRBV29-1
j_gene: TRBJ2-7
abundance: NA
d_gene: TRBD1
CDR3nt: TGCAGCGTCTTGGGACAGTCTAAGCAGTACTTC
CDR3aa: CSVLGQSKQYF

v_gene: TRBV28
j_gene: TRBJ1-1
abundance: NA
d_gene: TRBD1
CDR3nt: TGTGCCAGCATTAAACCGACAGGGGGTGTCACTGAAGCTTTCTTT
CDR3aa: CASIKPTGGVTEAFF

v_gene: TRBV30
j_gene: TRBJ1-2
abundance: NA
d_gene: TRBD1
CDR3nt: TGTGCCTGGACCTCCGGGACAGGGGGCCTCTATGGCTACACCTTC
CDR3aa: CAWTSGTGGLYGYTF

v_gene: TRBV30
j_gene: TRBJ1-2
abundance: NA
d_gene: NA
CDR3nt: TGTGCCTCAACAGGCCTCTATGGCTACACCTTC
CDR3aa: CASTGLYGYTF

v_gene: TRBV5-1
j_gene: TRBJ2-7
abundance: NA
d_gene: NA
CDR3nt: TGCGCCAGCAGCTTGGACAGCCCCTACGAGCAGTACTTC
CDR3aa: CASSLDSPYEQYF

v_gene: TRBV10-3
j_gene: TRBJ2-3
abundance: NA
d_gene: NA
CDR3nt: TGTGCCACCTCATTTCGGGGAGATACGCAGTATTTT
CDR3aa: CATSFRGDTQYF